Included here is one TCR beta chain sequence, with context. The source of the sample is a study of blood T cell repertoires in COVID-19. Germline CDR1 and CDR2: SEHNR and FQNEAQ (reference sequence). Trimming took 2 bases from V and 4 from J, leaving 14 bases between them. The CDR3 is 15 amino acids. Original processing methods: By means of reference gene primer amplification, nucleated cell counts were estimated. Profiling relied on immunoSEQ multiplex PCR, and the TCRdb table lists in-frame clones only, not all of them. The V and J calls and clone size are taken from that table; D and trimming were inferred from the DNA. The table records more than 400,000 clones, 90% of them present only once. Researchers sorted participants into cohorts using their self-reported clinical history.

V usage is TRBV7-9 and J usage is TRBJ2-5; D may be TRBD1 (6 bases). This TCR derives from a man younger than 35 who had recovered from COVID-19. The sample was PBMCs or T cells enriched from blood (not recorded which). The CDR3 reads CASSLPTGRRETQYF. The CDR3 DNA sequence: TGTGCCAGCAGCTTACCTACAGGGAGACGAGAGACCCAGTACTTC.